This record looks at one T cell receptor beta chain sequence and its context. This clone came up once. Which antigen it targets is not known. No much larger clone exists at a distance of one base, and base qualities are not known. The sample comes from a study of shared clonotypes between healthy human individuals (dated by TCRdb to 2018 to 2021). For context, the study as a whole: A couple of women and a few men aged 18 to 49 years were included in the cohort. The study deeply sequenced blood TCR repertoires of about five healthy adults to estimate repertoire size and the extent of clonotype sharing between individuals. Per donor, leukapheresis produced somewhere between about 0.94 and 10 billion PBMCs. To increase sequencing depth and limit assay-specific biases, different laboratories used diverse techniques to prepare libraries and sequence TCR repertoires. For each donor, three plates each were used for CD4 naive and CD4 memory, two plates were used for CD8 naive, and one plate was used for CD8 memory.

Beyond this particular receptor, the publication reports: Larger estimated clonotype richness was generally found for naive subsets than for memory subsets. Sampling was limited to blood, and TCR repertoires in tissue likely differ from TCR repertoires in blood. Because the study included a small number of donors, the genetic and exposure-history diversity represented was limited. Incomplete sequencing was indicated by rarefaction of sorted-subset datasets, despite the large sequencing depth. Around 5% of naive CD4, 3.5% of naive CD8, 2.3% of memory CD4, and 0.35% to 0.5% of memory CD8 clonotypes were shared across several donors. Higher generation probabilities were observed for clonotypes shared by all four sorted-subset donors than for non-shared clonotypes. Pairwise subsampling indicated that sequencing depth was expected to affect the degree of clonotype sharing among donors.

Using the deep immunoSEQ assay, multiplex PCR amplified TCR CDR3 regions from genomic DNA. Genomic DNA extracted from each cell subset was distributed evenly over all wells of several immunoSEQ 96-well plates, and each plate served as one replicate. For sorted subsets, each replicate PCR was loaded with 200 ng genomic DNA, equivalent to 25,000 to 30,000 T cell genomes. Purified libraries were quantified with a Qubit 3.0 fluorometer, sized on a Bioanalyzer 2100, and re-quantified with the KAPA Library Quantification kit. Each immunoSEQ 96-well plate was sequenced on its own single-read 150-cycle Illumina NextSeq 550 flow cell. The authors processed their data as follows. Because the immunoSEQ output included only junctional sequences and no quality scores, the filtering could not be the same as the filtering used for full-length reads. Sequences were annotated with PyIR, a Python wrapper for IgBLAST v1.9, using IMGT germline references to assign V/J genes and CDR3. Reads were filtered out if the reads had weak V/J assignments (E-value above 1e-6), no CDR3, stop codons, out-of-frame junctions, or ambiguous translated residues. A V3J clonotype was defined by an identical inferred V gene, J gene, and CDR3 amino acid sequence. Percentage overlap between repertoires was computed as shared unique clonotypes divided by the size of the smaller repertoire. Richness of each repertoire was evaluated using RTK rarefaction, the Chao1 estimator, and Recon v2.1 estimates of unobserved clonotypes. OLGA was used to compute generation probabilities for all TCRbeta clonotypes that the gDNA method yielded from a few donors. TCRdb holds this immuneACCESS table with in-frame rearrangements only. Some clones are missing; in checked studies, unresolved V genes explain under half, and the rest has no known cause. D and trimming come from the DNA, and the V and J calls and clone size come from that table. The sample table contains hundreds of thousands of clones; only one count was recorded for more than 95% of them. About 0.06% of the sample is in the top ten clones.

Counted from cysteine to phenylalanine, this CDR3 has 17 amino acids. The read is trimmed to its CDR3 DNA, 51 bases read in frame from base 1. At the junction V is shortened by 6 bases and J by 3 bases; bases outside the gene matches: 12. CDR1 is given as MDHEN and CDR2 as SYDVKM, both from the germline V gene. The donors were healthy, HIV-negative adults who had no recently reported acute infections or vaccinations. Every donor was a Caucasian adult residing in Nashville, Tennessee, USA. CD4+ T cells were enriched through magnetic negative selection, after which naive cells were positively selected on CD45RA and the remaining negative fraction served as the memory subset. After blood collection by leukapheresis, PBMCs were isolated using Ficoll-Histopaque density gradient centrifugation and then cryopreserved in the vapor phase of liquid nitrogen. Purity and quantity of every magnetically sorted T cell population were checked by analytical flow cytometry. Each sorted fraction had its genomic DNA isolated and then quantified by UV absorbance on a Nanodrop 2000c.

Sequencing input: naive CD4+ T cells sorted from blood. This specimen's cell subset or site label, per the study, means: CD45RA+ positively selected. The clonotype originates from a woman younger than 45 in good health. The V and J segments used are TRBV28 and TRBJ1-5, with TRBD1 matching 9 junction bases. The DNA is as follows: TGTGCCAGCAGCCCTACCGGGACAGGGACGTTCAATCAGCCCCAGCATTTT. This translates into CASSPTGTGTFNQPQHF.